This entry concerns a single T cell receptor (beta chain). What it binds is not known. This specimen belongs to a study of Graves' ophthalmopathy and Graves' hyperthyroidism. The study, taken as a whole, reports: Discriminating ophthalmopathy from stable hyperthyroidism, a 13-signature model attained a sensitivity of about 85% and a specificity of just under 84%.

Trimming removed 2 bases from V and 3 bases from J, with 8 bases in between. This CDR3 has 13 residues. CDR1 and CDR2 (germline): SNHLY, FYNNEI. People with hyperthyroidism were aged 18 to 65 and newly diagnosed, under 2 months' duration. Serum thyroxine and TRAb, along with clinical symptoms, thyroid ultrasound and orbital computed tomography, were what diagnosis relied on. RNA transcripts served as template for amplifying TCR beta CDR3 sequences. Second-round multiplex PCR came after first-round RT-PCR with HTBI primers. One entry per CDR3 protein, called by TCRdb with MiXCR from the multiplex PCR reads. The table records around 1,000,000 distinct CDR3 sequences, roughly two fifths of them present only once.

The receptor was derived from an adult man with Graves' hyperthyroidism. The chain has TRBV2 and TRBJ2-7; D is undetermined. Sequencing was performed on peripheral blood or thyroid tissue (not recorded which). The CDR3 bases are TGTGCCAGCAGTGAATTTGCAGACTACGAGCAGTACTTC. Protein: CASSEFADYEQYF.